The sample holds a few counts of the clone carrying this T cell receptor beta chain. What it binds is unknown. This specimen comes from a study of early T cells in non-severe SARS-CoV-2 infection. This CDR3 has 13 amino acids. V was trimmed by 7 bases and J by 3 bases, leaving 12 bases between them. From germline, CDR1 is WSHSY and CDR2 SAAADI. Findings of the study overall: Matching against VDJdb likely underestimated virus-specific expansions, favoring anti-spike CD8.

The library protocol tagged individual cDNA molecules with unique molecular identifiers. TCRdb fed the 5' RACE reads into MiXCR, producing one record per CDR3 protein. The table records 75,000 to 90,000 distinct CDR3 sequences, 5% to 7% of them present only once. The clonotype originates from an adult who was a healthcare worker with PCR-confirmed SARS-CoV-2 infection or an uninfected control (not recorded which). This chain uses TRBV10-2 with TRBJ1-1; tentative D call: TRBD1 (5 bases). The source material was whole blood. The DNA of the CDR3 is TGCGCCAGCACTAAGCGAGGGGACACTGAAGCTTTCTTT. Amino acids: CASTKRGDTEAFF.